Below, one T cell receptor beta chain is given with its context. What antigen it recognizes has not been identified. No clone much larger than this one lies a single base away; base qualities are absent. The sample is drawn from a study of cytomegalovirus exposure and HLA in healthy donors (TCRdb year 2017). Study-wide context: The roughly 670 repertoires of the first cohort and the roughly 110 validation repertoires were produced on the same platform, according to a later analysis. The study was designed to test whether signatures of past pathogen exposure could be identified by cataloging public T cell receptors. Along with the roughly 700-subject first cohort, a separate validation cohort of around 110 different subjects was used. To predict cytomegalovirus infection status, the study brought together high-throughput TCR immunosequencing, statistical association of individual TCRs with disease status, and machine learning. The paper as a whole reports these results and caveats: Across donors, most TCR sequences were observed very rarely, whereas some public TCRs were present in many individuals. All 120 or so repertoires were used to score co-occurrence in the validation cohort in a later analysis, because that analysis had no HLA typing for the cohort. In both the original and validation cohorts, the classifier was reported to diagnose cytomegalovirus status with high specificity and sensitivity. A few of the identified cytomegalovirus-associated TCR beta chains were confirmed in vitro to be specific for cytomegalovirus antigens. The study gave a list of under 200 TCR beta chains associated with cytomegalovirus. Of the cluster scores, roughly 95% were above 0 in a later analysis, which found that TCRs clustered in the first cohort also tended to co-occur in the 120 validation repertoires. It was suggested by the authors that the approach could potentially be generalized to other disease states and immunological phenotypes.

The junction shows trimming of 5 bases on V and 4 bases on J, and the gene matches do not reach 5 bases of it. The CDR1 and CDR2 encoded by the germline V gene are MNHEY and SVGAGI. The CDR3 contains 15 residues, cysteine and phenylalanine counted. The CDR3 DNA has 45 bases and is translated from base 1. Receptors were amplified or captured by the immunoSEQ multiplex PCR assay. The study's own analysis went as follows. To diagnose cytomegalovirus status from the catalog of TCR beta chain sequences, a statistical classification framework was built. This is the immuneACCESS table as TCRdb keeps it, with only in-frame sequences that have V and J called. A part of the clones is gone; compared with another copy, unresolved V genes explain less than half, and the rest is unexplained. V and J calls and clone size are given by that table; D and trimming were obtained from the DNA. In this sample the table shows about 300,000 clones, roughly 90% of which occur a single time. The ten largest make up 0.92% of the sample.

The donors belonged to the validation cohort of under 150 subjects, which was separate from the roughly 670-subject first cohort. This TCR derives from a woman aged 18-29 years in good health and CMV-seronegative. The sample consisted of PBMCs. The rearrangement combines TRBV6-5 with TRBJ1-3, and TRBD1 aligns with 10 junction nucleotides. DNA sequence: TGTGCCAGCAGTACGACAGGGGGCTACGGAAACACCATATATTTT. Translated, it gives CASSTTGGYGNTIYF.